This T cell receptor beta chain comes out of a study of T cells after yellow fever vaccination. Regarding the study as a whole: Weaker, the secondary response peaked sooner, at day 5 versus 15. Most primary-vaccination clones reappeared after the booster (approximately 97% CD4, roughly 88% CD8). The CD4 compartment and the CD8 compartment contained a small share of clonotypes in common.

This clonotype has ten or more counts. Antigen specificity is unknown. As TCR cDNA was made by 5'RACE template switching, a universal primer site and UMIs were added. TCRdb called the 5' RACE reads again in MiXCR, with one record for every CDR3 protein. The table lists 160,000 or so distinct CDR3 sequences, 6% to 7.5% of them singletons. The CDR3 totals 17 residues. Germline V gene sequence: CDR1 SGHTA, CDR2 FQGNSA. V shed 6 bases and J shed 1 base, with 21 bases lying between them. This clonotype was obtained from a man between 18 and 35 years old who received the YFV17D yellow fever vaccine. This chain uses TRBV7-2 with TRBJ1-2; D is possibly TRBD1 (5 bases). The material sequenced was CD4+ T cells sorted from PBMCs, taken 5 days after the first yellow fever vaccination. The CDR3 coding sequence is TGTGCCAGCAGTAGAGAGGGGAGCCTAGACAGTAACTATGGCTACACCTTC. This codes for CASSREGSLDSNYGYTF.